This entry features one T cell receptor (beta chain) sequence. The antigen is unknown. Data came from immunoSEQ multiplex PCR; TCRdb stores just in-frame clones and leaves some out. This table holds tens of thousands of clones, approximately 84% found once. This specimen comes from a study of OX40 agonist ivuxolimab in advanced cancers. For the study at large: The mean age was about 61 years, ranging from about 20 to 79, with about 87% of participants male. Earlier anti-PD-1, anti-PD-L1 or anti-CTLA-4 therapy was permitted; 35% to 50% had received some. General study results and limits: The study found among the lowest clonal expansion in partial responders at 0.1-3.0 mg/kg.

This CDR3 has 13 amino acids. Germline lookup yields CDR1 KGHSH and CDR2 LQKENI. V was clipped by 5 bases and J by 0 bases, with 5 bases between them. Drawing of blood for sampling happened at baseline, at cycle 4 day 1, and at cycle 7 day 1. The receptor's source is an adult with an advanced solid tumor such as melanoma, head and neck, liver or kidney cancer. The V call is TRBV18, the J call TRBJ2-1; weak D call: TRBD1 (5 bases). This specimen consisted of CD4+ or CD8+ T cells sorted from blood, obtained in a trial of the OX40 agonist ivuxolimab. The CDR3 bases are TGTGCCAGCTCAAGGGGCTCCTACAATGAGCAGTTCTTC. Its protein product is CASSRGSYNEQFF.